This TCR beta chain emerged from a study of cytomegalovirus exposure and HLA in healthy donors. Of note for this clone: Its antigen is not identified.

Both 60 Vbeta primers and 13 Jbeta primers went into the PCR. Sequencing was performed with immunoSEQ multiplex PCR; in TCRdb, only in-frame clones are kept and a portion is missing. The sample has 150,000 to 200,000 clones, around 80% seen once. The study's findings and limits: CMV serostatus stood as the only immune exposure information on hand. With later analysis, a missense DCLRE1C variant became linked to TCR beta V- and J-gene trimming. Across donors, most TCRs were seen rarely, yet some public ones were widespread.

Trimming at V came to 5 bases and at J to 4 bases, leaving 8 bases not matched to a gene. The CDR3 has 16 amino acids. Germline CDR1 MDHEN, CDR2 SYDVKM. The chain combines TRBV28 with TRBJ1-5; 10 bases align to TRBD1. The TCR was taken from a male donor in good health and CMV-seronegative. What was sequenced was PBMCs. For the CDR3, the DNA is TGTGCCAGCAGTCCACCGGGACAGGGGAGTAATCAGCCCCAGCATTTT. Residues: CASSPPGQGSNQPQHF.